The 11 T cell receptor beta chains below were found in one sample sequenced in a study of T cell responses to AZD1222 COVID-19 vaccine. The data were produced by immunoSEQ multiplex PCR, yet TCRdb's version contains in-frame clones alone and is incomplete. The sample contains 170,000 or so clones, roughly 87% of which appear only once. The specimen was peripheral blood, collected on day 0 of AZD1222 vaccination. These receptors were obtained from an adult in good health.

The rearrangement joins TRBV10-2 to TRBJ2-2, with D unresolved. The V gene lost 5 bases and the J gene lost 1 base, with 5 bases spanning the gap. The CDR3 runs to 13 residues. Germline loops: CDR1 WSHSY, CDR2 SAAADI. CDR3 sequence (DNA): TGCGCCAGCAGTAACTTGAACACCGGGGAGCTGTTTTTT. This codes for CASSNLNTGELFF.

The chain recombines TRBV6-6 with TRBJ2-7; 11 bases line up with TRBD1. The CDR3 extends over 14 amino acids. The junction had 5 bases not matched to a gene; V was cut back by 5 bases and J by 5 bases. Germline CDR1 and CDR2: MNHNY and SVGAGI (reference sequence). The CDR3 bases are TGTGCCAGCAGTCTGAGGACAGGGGGCCACGAGCAGTACTTC. It is translated as CASSLRTGGHEQYF.

The chain uses TRBV13 and TRBJ2-2; possibly TRBD2 for D (6 bases). This CDR3 has 16 residues. Deletions cut 5 bases from V and 4 bases from J, with 17 bases between. Germline-derived CDR1 and CDR2 are PRHDT and FYEKMQ (reference sequence). The CDR3, as DNA: TGTGCCAGCAGCGACCGGACGCGCGGGACCACCGGGGAGCTGTTTTTT. This codes for CASSDRTRGTTGELFF.

This chain uses TRBV5-5 with TRBJ2-7; D may match TRBD1 or TRBD2 (5 bases each). Germline lookup yields CDR1 SGHKS and CDR2 YYEKEE (reference sequence). V was clipped by 2 bases and J by 5 bases, with 14 bases between them. The CDR3 has 14 amino acids. The CDR3 here is CASSFRGVSDEQYF. The CDR3 DNA reads TGTGCCAGCAGCTTTCGAGGGGTTTCCGACGAGCAGTACTTC.

For this clone: Other DNA sequences in the same sample also yield this CDR3. The chain combines TRBV7-2 with TRBJ2-7; a weak D match, TRBD1 (5 bases). The germline V gene encodes CDR1 SGHTA and CDR2 FQGNSA. V shed 0 bases and J shed 3 bases, with 6 bases lying between them. The CDR3 has 13 amino acids. The CDR3 here is CASSLAQGYEQYF. CDR3 coding DNA: TGTGCCAGCAGCTTAGCGCAGGGCTACGAGCAGTACTTC.

This clone showed up just a few times. J is TRBJ1-1 and V is TRBV7-9; D is uncertain. Trimming removed 2 bases from V and 5 bases from J, with 15 bases in between. CDR1 is SEHNR and CDR2 is FQNEAQ in the germline V gene (reference sequence). The CDR3 spans 15 residues. The CDR3 DNA reads TGTGCCAGCAGCTTACTCGGGCAGATAGGGACTGAAGCTTTCTTT. Its translation: CASSLLGQIGTEAFF. The full variable domain, rest sourced from reference TRBV7-9 and TRBJ1-1, is DTGVSQNPRHKITKRGQNVTFRCDPISEHNRLYWYRQTLGQGPEFLTYFQNEAQLEKSRLLSDRFSAERPKGSFSTLEIQRTEQGDSAMYLCASSLLGQIGTEAFFGQGTRLTVV.

The J gene is TRBJ2-5, the V gene TRBV9; TRBD2 aligns across 9 bases. After removal of 5 bases from V and 4 bases from J, the junction contained 3 bases not matched to a gene. CDR3 length equals 13 residues. Per the germline V gene, CDR1 is SGDLS and CDR2 is YYNGEE. CDR3 coding DNA: TGTGCCAGCAGTGGGACTAGCCGAGAGACCCAGTACTTC. Amino acids: CASSGTSRETQYF.

V gene TRBV3-1 (or the pseudogene TRBV3-2) combines with J gene TRBJ2-7, with D unclear. The length of the CDR3 is 12 residues. Looked up from germline, CDR1 is LGHDT and CDR2 is YNNKEL (reference sequence). Trimming cost V 1 base and J 3 bases, with 4 bases left between them. DNA of the CDR3: TGTGCCAGCAGCCAAGGGGGCTACGAGCAGTACTTC. Protein product: CASSQGGYEQYF.

The CDR3 coding sequence is TGTGCCAGCACGGTAGCGGGAGTGAACACCGGGGAGCTGTTTTTT. It encodes CASTVAGVNTGELFF. This sequence joins TRBV7-8 and TRBJ2-2; 9 positions match TRBD2. Germline V CDR1 and CDR2: SGHVS, FQNEAQ. The CDR3 is made up of 15 amino acids. The V segment lost 7 bases and the J segment 1 base; nucleotides outside the gene matches: 4.

The chain combines TRBV5-8 with TRBJ2-7; D is possibly TRBD2 (5 bases). Germline V gives CDR1 SGHTS, CDR2 YDEGEE. The CDR3 totals 13 residues. V shed 3 bases and J shed 2 bases, with 9 bases lying between them. DNA for the CDR3: TGTGCCAGCAGCTCGCTCGGGACCTACGAGCAGTACTTC. Protein sequence: CASSSLGTYEQYF.

With regard to this clone: Additional DNA sequences in this sample encode the identical CDR3. CDR3 nucleotide sequence: TGTGCCAGCAGCTTATCCGGAGGGAACACTGAAGCTTTCTTT. It is translated as CASSLSGGNTEAFF. The J gene is TRBJ1-1, the V gene TRBV7-3, with D hard to call. Trimming shortened V by 2 bases and J by 1 base, and 8 bases separated the two germline ends. This CDR3 region has 14 residues. Germline values: CDR1 SGHTA, CDR2 FQGTGA.